Sequencing of this T cell receptor beta chain was carried out in a study of cytomegalovirus exposure and HLA in healthy donors. Whole-study context: HLA-typed donors were the source of tens of millions of unique TCRs, which an early data release held. Of the donors genotyped, a few hundred in all, 75% to 85% fell in the Caucasian-associated ancestry cluster.

Healthy donors of bone marrow made up the group. The study ran its PCR with 60 Vbeta and 13 Jbeta primers. TCRdb's table, derived via immunoSEQ multiplex PCR, lists solely in-frame clones and lacks some. The sample records 150,000 to 200,000 clones, roughly 8.7% being singletons. General study results and limits: Among CMV-associated TCR beta chains, most appeared HLA-restricted in a later analysis.

Trimming pared 6 bases from V and 9 bases from J, leaving 12 bases between. From germline, CDR1 is MNHEY and CDR2 SVGAGI. This CDR3 has 12 residues. Note on this clone: What it binds is unknown.

The specimen sequenced was PBMCs. This TCR was recovered from a woman in her 30s in good health and CMV-seropositive. The gene calls are TRBV6-5 and TRBJ2-1; D not resolved. CDR3 region: CASSPTTVEQFF. The CDR3 DNA reads TGTGCCAGCAGCCCCACTACCGTTGAGCAGTTCTTC.